Here is one T cell receptor (beta chain) with its context. This sample stems from a study of pediatric ulcerative colitis. Using immunoSEQ multiplex PCR, the repertoire was profiled, and TCRdb retains in-frame clones only, with some absent. Of 44,000 or so clones detected, around 81% appear once; the ten largest clones hold over 3%. The rectum was sampled with one to two pinch biopsies at colonoscopy. Specimen: gut tissue. The receptor was derived from a girl under 18 with moderate ulcerative colitis.

CDR3 nucleotide sequence: TGTGCCACCAGCAGAGACTTAGCGGGAGGACCGTCGCGGGGCTCCTACAATGAGCAGTTCTTC. Translating it yields CATSRDLAGGPSRGSYNEQFF. The rearrangement joins TRBV15 to TRBJ2-1; 10 nucleotides agree with TRBD2. The CDR3 loop spans 21 amino acids. Per the germline V gene, CDR1 is LNHNV and CDR2 is YYDKDF (reference sequence). Trimming removed 0 bases from V and 0 bases from J; junction bases left unmatched: 14.